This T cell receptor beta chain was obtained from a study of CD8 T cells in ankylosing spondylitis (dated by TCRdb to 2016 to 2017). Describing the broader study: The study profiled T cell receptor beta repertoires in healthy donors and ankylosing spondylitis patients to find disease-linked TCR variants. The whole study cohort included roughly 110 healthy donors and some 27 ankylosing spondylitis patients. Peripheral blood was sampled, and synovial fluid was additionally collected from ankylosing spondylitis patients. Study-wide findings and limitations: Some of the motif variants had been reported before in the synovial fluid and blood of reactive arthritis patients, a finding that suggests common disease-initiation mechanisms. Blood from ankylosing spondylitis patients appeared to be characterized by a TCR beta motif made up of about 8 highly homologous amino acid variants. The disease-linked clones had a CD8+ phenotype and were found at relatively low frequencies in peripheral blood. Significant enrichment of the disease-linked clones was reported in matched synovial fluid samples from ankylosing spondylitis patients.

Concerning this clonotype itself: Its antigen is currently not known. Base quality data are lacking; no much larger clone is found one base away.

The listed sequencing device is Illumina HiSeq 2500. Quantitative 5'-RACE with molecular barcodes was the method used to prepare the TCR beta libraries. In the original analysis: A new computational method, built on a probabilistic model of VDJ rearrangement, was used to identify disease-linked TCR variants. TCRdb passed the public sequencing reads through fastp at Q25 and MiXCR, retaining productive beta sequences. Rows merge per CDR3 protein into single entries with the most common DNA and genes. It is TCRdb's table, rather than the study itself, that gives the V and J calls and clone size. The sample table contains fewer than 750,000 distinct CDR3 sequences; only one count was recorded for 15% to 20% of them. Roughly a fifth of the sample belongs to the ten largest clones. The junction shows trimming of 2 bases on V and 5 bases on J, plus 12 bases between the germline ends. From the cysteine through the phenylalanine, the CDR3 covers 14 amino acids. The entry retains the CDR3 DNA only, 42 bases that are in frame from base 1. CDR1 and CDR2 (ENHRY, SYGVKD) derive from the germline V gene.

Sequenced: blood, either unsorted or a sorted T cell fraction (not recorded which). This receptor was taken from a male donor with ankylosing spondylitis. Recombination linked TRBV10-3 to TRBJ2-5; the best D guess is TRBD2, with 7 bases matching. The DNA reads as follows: TGTGCCATCAGTGAGGCGGGGGCTGGGGAGACCCAGTACTTC. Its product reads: CAISEAGAGETQYF.